The 16 T cell receptor beta chains below were found in one sample sequenced in a study of T cells in localized non-small cell lung cancer. The table came from immunoSEQ multiplex PCR; TCRdb's copy has only in-frame clones and leaves some out. Of about 26,000 clones listed, roughly nine tenths were seen once; the top ten hold over 13%. Material: peripheral blood, obtained before any cancer treatment. The receptors shown here come from a female donor older than 55 with stage II squamous cell lung carcinoma.

In DNA form, the CDR3 reads TGTGCCAGCAGCCCAGACAGGGGCTCGGGGGAGCTGTTTTTT. Encoded protein: CASSPDRGSGELFF. The chain combines TRBV7-7 with TRBJ2-2; 8 nucleotides align to TRBD1. The V gene's germline CDR1 is SSHAT and CDR2 FNYEAQ (reference sequence). After removal of 5 bases from V and 8 bases from J, the junction contained 7 bases not matched to a gene. The CDR3 sequence is 14 residues long.

This rearrangement joins TRBV11-1 to TRBJ2-1; 11 bases map to TRBD1. Germline V gene data show CDR1 as SGHAT and CDR2 as FQDESV (reference sequence). The CDR3 runs 14 residues. J was trimmed by 4 bases and V by 4 bases; bases with no gene match: 0. CDR3 loop: CASSWDRGYNEQFF. The CDR3 bases are TGTGCCAGCAGCTGGGACAGGGGGTACAATGAGCAGTTCTTC. The whole variable domain, filled in from reference TRBV11-1 and TRBJ2-1, reads EAEVAQSPRYKITEKSQAVAFWCDPISGHATLYWYRQILGQGPELLVQFQDESVVDDSQLPKDRFSAERLKGVDSTLKIQPAELGDSAMYLCASSWDRGYNEQFFGPGTRLTVL.

The V call is TRBV15, the J call TRBJ2-5, with a possible D match to TRBD1 (6 bases). This CDR3 comprises 17 residues. V lost 5 bases to trimming and J lost 5 bases, with 24 bases between them. From germline, CDR1 is LNHNV and CDR2 YYDKDF (reference sequence). CDR3 nucleotide sequence: TGTGCCACCAGCCGATCCCTAGAGGCAGGGGTTGTTGAGACCCAGTACTTC. Amino acid sequence: CATSRSLEAGVVETQYF.

The gene calls are TRBV6-1 and TRBJ1-5; TRBD1 agrees at 7 bases. Germline V lookup: CDR1 MNHNS, CDR2 SASEGT. CDR3 size: 14 residues. With V trimmed by 10 bases and J by 5 bases, 11 bases remained unmatched. The CDR3 spells CATRQGVRDQPQHF. CDR3 DNA: TGTGCCACTCGACAGGGCGTACGGGATCAGCCCCAGCATTTT.

This clone was seen only once. The genes are TRBV18 and TRBJ2-5; TRBD2 aligns across 11 bases. V lost 6 bases to trimming and J lost 3 bases; unmatched junction nucleotides: 9. The CDR3 is 16 amino acids. Per the germline V gene, CDR1 is KGHSH and CDR2 is LQKENI. CDR3 DNA: TGTGCCAGCTCCGAACTCTTAGCGGGAGGGAAAGAGACCCAGTACTTC. Protein: CASSELLAGGKETQYF.

The chain joins TRBV19 to TRBJ2-2; 7 bases align to TRBD1. V was clipped by 6 bases and J by 5 bases; unmatched bases: 3. Germline V lookup: CDR1 LNHDA, CDR2 SQIVND (reference sequence). The CDR3 consists of 13 residues. The chain's CDR3 is CASRTGITGELFF. The CDR3 region has the DNA TGTGCCAGTAGGACAGGGATTACCGGGGAGCTGTTTTTT. Combining the CDR3 with reference TRBV19 and TRBJ2-2 gives the whole variable domain DGGITQSPKYLFRKEGQNVTLSCEQNLNHDAMYWYRQDPGQGLRLIYYSQIVNDFQKGDIAEGYSVSREKKESFPLTVTSAQKNPTAFYLCASRTGITGELFFGEGSRLTVL.

CDR3 region: CATSSHPPGTGGSEETQYF. The CDR3 DNA reads TGTGCCACCAGCTCGCACCCTCCCGGGACAGGGGGTTCAGAGGAGACCCAGTACTTC. This chain uses TRBV15 with TRBJ2-5, with 11 bases lining up with TRBD1. The CDR3 covers 19 residues. CDR1 is LNHNV, CDR2 YYDKDF, per germline (reference sequence). V shed 5 bases, J shed 5 bases, and the junction held 19 bases outside the gene matches. Using reference TRBV15 and TRBJ2-5 for the parts outside the CDR3, the full variable domain is DAMVIQNPRYQVTQFGKPVTLSCSQTLNHNVMYWYQQKSSQAPKLLFHYYDKDFNNEADTPDNFQSRRPNTSFCFLDIRSPGLGDTAMYLCATSSHPPGTGGSEETQYFGPGTRLLVL.

The chain employs TRBV27 and TRBJ2-2, with 12 bases identical to TRBD2. In germline, CDR1 is MNHEY, CDR2 SMNVEV (reference sequence). This CDR3 comprises 15 residues. V shed 3 bases and J 5 bases; nucleotides not matched to a gene: 1. CDR3 DNA: TGTGCCAGCAGTTTCGGGACTAGCGGGACCGGGGAGCTGTTTTTT. It is translated as CASSFGTSGTGELFF.

The J gene is TRBJ1-1, the V gene TRBV6-1; 7 bases map to TRBD1. CDR3 size: 15 residues. With V trimmed by 4 bases and J by 1 base, 6 bases remained unmatched. Germline-derived CDR1 and CDR2 are MNHNS and SASEGT. In DNA, the CDR3 is TGTGCCAGCAGTGTTTGGACAGGAGCGAACACTGAAGCTTTCTTT. Amino acid sequence: CASSVWTGANTEAFF.

V usage is TRBV28 and J usage is TRBJ1-2; 9 bases agree with TRBD1. There are 14 residues in the CDR3. V dropped 0 bases and J dropped 6; count of bases not matched to a gene: 2. Germline CDR1 and CDR2: MDHEN and SYDVKM. Here the CDR3 reads CASSLWDRGHGYTF. In DNA, the CDR3 is TGTGCCAGCAGTTTATGGGACAGGGGCCATGGCTACACCTTC.

V usage is TRBV6-5 and J usage is TRBJ2-1; tentatively, D is TRBD1 (6 bases). The CDR3 runs 15 residues. The germline V gene encodes CDR1 MNHEY and CDR2 SVGAGI. The V gene lost 6 bases and the J gene lost 4 bases, with 16 bases spanning the gap. CDR3 region: CASSRTDNFYNEQFF. The CDR3, as DNA: TGTGCCAGCAGCCGGACAGACAACTTTTACAATGAGCAGTTCTTC.

This clone was seen only once. The chain joins TRBV6-5 to TRBJ2-1; no clear D. CDR1 is MNHEY, CDR2 SVGAGI, per germline. The ends were cut back, 1 base at V and 1 base at J, with 11 bases in the middle. The CDR3 has 16 amino acids. The CDR3 DNA reads as TGTGCCAGCAGTTACTTAGCCGTCAGGTCCTACAATGAGCAGTTCTTC. Translated, it gives CASSYLAVRSYNEQFF.

CDR3 nucleotide sequence: TGTGCCAGCAGCTTCCCGGGCCCAGGGTCGGACGAGCAGTACTTC. Translated: CASSFPGPGSDEQYF. The chain links TRBV7-9 to TRBJ2-7, with D possibly matching TRBD1 (5 bases). Trimming took off 3 bases at V and 5 bases at J, with 17 bases between the two ends. Germline V gives CDR1 SEHNR, CDR2 FQNEAQ (reference sequence). CDR3 size: 15 residues.

This chain connects TRBV10-1 to TRBJ2-7; the match to TRBD2 covers 16 bases. In germline, CDR1 is WNHNN, CDR2 SYGVQD (reference sequence). V lost 4 bases, J lost 2 bases, and 5 bases stayed unmatched. This CDR3 has 17 amino acids. This CDR3 is CASSGGTSGRAAYEQYF. The CDR3 nucleotides are TGCGCCAGCAGTGGCGGGACTAGCGGGAGGGCAGCCTACGAGCAGTACTTC.

This clone is a singleton in its sample. J is TRBJ2-2 and V is TRBV5-1; 9 bases map to TRBD1. Germline V gene data show CDR1 as SGHRS and CDR2 as YFSETQ. The CDR3 runs 15 residues. The trim removed 3 bases at V and 5 bases at J, leaving 5 bases unmatched. The CDR3 here is CASSSGQGETGELFF. In nucleotides, the CDR3 is TGCGCCAGCAGCTCGGGACAGGGTGAGACCGGGGAGCTGTTTTTT. Full variable domain (rest looked up from reference TRBV5-1 and TRBJ2-2): KAGVTQTPRYLIKTRGQQVTLSCSPISGHRSVSWYQQTPGQGLQFLFEYFSETQRNKGNFPGRFSGRQFSNSRSEMNVSTLELGDSALYLCASSSGQGETGELFFGEGSRLTVL.

V usage is TRBV7-3 and J usage is TRBJ2-3; a possible D gene is TRBD2 (6 bases). The CDR3 is 15 amino acids. Germline lookup yields CDR1 SGHTA and CDR2 FQGTGA. The germline V and J ends were trimmed by 1 base and 2 bases, with 10 bases remaining between them. CDR3 region: CASSLMAGYTDTQYF. The CDR3 region has the DNA TGTGCCAGCAGCTTAATGGCGGGGTACACAGATACGCAGTATTTT.